This T cell receptor (beta chain) was sequenced for a study of cytomegalovirus exposure and HLA in healthy donors. Points from the study as a whole: Associated with cytomegalovirus, according to the listing, were fewer than 200 TCR beta chains. As a later analysis showed, a missense DCLRE1C variant was linked to trimming of TCR beta V- and J-genes.

The PCR contained 60 Vbeta and 13 Jbeta primers. Produced via immunoSEQ multiplex PCR; TCRdb's table is partial and in-frame only. Here the sample spans 150,000 to 200,000 clones, roughly 82% being singletons. Each of the donors was a healthy bone marrow donor. Unrecorded immune exposure was likely among donors, who were nominally healthy when sampled. Notes on this clone: The antigen remains unidentified.

This CDR3 spans 15 amino acids. V lost 1 base and J lost 4; bases outside the gene matches: 2. The V gene's germline CDR1 is LGHNA and CDR2 YNFKEQ. The rearrangement links TRBV4-2 to TRBJ2-7; 12 bases fit TRBD1. This receptor was obtained from a woman in her thirties in good health and CMV-seronegative. The sequenced sample was PBMCs. The CDR3 nucleotides read TGTGCCAGCAGCCAAGTGGGACAGGGGGCTTACGAGCAGTACTTC. It specifies CASSQVGQGAYEQYF.